What follows is one TCR beta chain and its context. The antigen is not known. The V end was cut by 0 bases, the J end by 0 bases, with 4 bases between. The CDR3 has 14 amino acids. Germline CDR1 reads SGHRS; CDR2 reads YFSETQ. This entry belongs to a study of cytomegalovirus exposure and HLA in healthy donors. Study-level results: Association with HLA alleles at 0.05 false discovery rate was found for 16,951 TCR beta sequences in a later analysis.

PCR involved 60 Vbeta and 13 Jbeta primers. Libraries were prepared by immunoSEQ multiplex PCR; TCRdb keeps only in-frame clonotypes and omits some of them. Seen in this sample are about 200,000 clones; the ten most common clones hold roughly 0.98%. Sequencing was carried out using PBMCs. The genes are TRBV5-1 and TRBJ1-3; D not certain. The clonotype was recovered from a woman aged 30 to 39 in good health and CMV-seropositive. The CDR3 is CASSLGNSGNTIYF. CDR3 DNA: TGCGCCAGCAGCTTGGGTAACTCTGGAAACACCATATATTTT.